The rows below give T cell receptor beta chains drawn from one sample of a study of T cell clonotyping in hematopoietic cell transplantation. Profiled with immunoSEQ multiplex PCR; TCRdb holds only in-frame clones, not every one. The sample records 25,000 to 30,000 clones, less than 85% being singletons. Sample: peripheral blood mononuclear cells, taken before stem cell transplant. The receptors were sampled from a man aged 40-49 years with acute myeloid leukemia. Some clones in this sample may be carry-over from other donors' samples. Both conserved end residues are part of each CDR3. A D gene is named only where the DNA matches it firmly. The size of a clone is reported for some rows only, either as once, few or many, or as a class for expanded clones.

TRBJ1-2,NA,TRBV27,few,TGTGCCAGCTCCCCCTGGGGGTCCTATGGCTACACCTTC,CASSPWGSYGYTF
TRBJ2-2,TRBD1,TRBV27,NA,TGTGCCAGCTTAGACAGGGGCACCGGGGAGCTGTTTTTT,CASLDRGTGELFF
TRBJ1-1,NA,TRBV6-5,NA,TGTGCCAGCAGTTCGAGGATGAACACTGAAGCTTTCTTT,CASSSRMNTEAFF
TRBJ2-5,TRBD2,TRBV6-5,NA,TGTGCCAGCAGTTACTGGCTAGCGGGACCTCAAGAGACCCAGTACTTC,CASSYWLAGPQETQYF
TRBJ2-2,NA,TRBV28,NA,TGTGCCAGCTCGCGCATCGTGGGGGGCGGCACCGGGGAGCTGTTTTTT,CASSRIVGGGTGELFF
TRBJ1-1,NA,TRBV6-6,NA,TGTGCCAGCAGTTACTCGGCAGGCATGAACACTGAAGCTTTCTTT,CASSYSAGMNTEAFF
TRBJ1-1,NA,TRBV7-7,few,TGTGCTAGCAGCTTAACAAGGTGGTCGAAAGCTTTCTTT,CASSLTRWSKAFF
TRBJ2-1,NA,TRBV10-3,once,TGTGCCATCAGTGAGAGGGCCCAGTACAATGAGCAGTTCTTC,CAISERAQYNEQFF
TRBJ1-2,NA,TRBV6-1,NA,TGTGCCAGTCGGCAGGATGGGGGTACCTATGGCTACACCTTC,CASRQDGGTYGYTF
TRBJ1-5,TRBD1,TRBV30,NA,TGTGCCTGGTCAACAGGGGTCAATCAGCCCCAGCATTTT,CAWSTGVNQPQHF
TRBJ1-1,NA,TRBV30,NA,TGTGCCTGGAGTGCTAGGGGTCGGAACACTGAAGCTTTCTTT,CAWSARGRNTEAFF
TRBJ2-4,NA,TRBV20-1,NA,TGCAGTGCTATAAGCAAAAACATTCAGTACTTC,CSAISKNIQYF
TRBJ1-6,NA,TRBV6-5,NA,TGTGCCAGCAGTTACGAATTTCAGAATTCACCCCTCCACTTT,CASSYEFQNSPLHF
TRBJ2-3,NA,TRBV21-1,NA,TGTGCCAGCAGCATAATACAAAGGGGGGTGCAAGGTACGCAGTATTTT,CASSIIQRGVQGTQYF
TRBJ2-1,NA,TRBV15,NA,TGTGCCACCAGCAGAGAACGAACTCCCTCAGACCCCAATGAGCAGTTCTTC,CATSRERTPSDPNEQFF
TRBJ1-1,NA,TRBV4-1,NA,TGCGCCAGCAGCCATCATACGGCGAACACTGAAGCTTTCTTT,CASSHHTANTEAFF
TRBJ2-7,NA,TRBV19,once,TGTGCCAGTAGTATAGACAGCCCCTACGAGCAGTACTTC,CASSIDSPYEQYF
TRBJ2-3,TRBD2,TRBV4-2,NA,TGTGCCAGCAGCCCTCATCCCCTAGCGGGACCCACAGATACGCAGTATTTT,CASSPHPLAGPTDTQYF
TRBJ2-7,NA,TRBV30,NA,TGTGCCTGGAGTGTGAGTGCAAACCCCCGTTCAGAGCAGTACTTC,CAWSVSANPRSEQYF
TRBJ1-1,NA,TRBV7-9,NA,TGTGCCAGCAGCCGCCCTCTCGGACGGGGGGACACTGAAGCTTTCTTT,CASSRPLGRGDTEAFF
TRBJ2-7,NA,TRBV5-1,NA,TGCGCCAGCAGCTTGATGGGGGTCGAGCAGTACTTC,CASSLMGVEQYF
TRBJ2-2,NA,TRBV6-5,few,TGTGCCAGCAGGAGGGGCGCGTCAACCGGGGAGCTGTTTTTT,CASRRGASTGELFF
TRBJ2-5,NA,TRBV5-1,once,TGCGCCAGCACCGACCCCCAGGGTATGGAGACCCAGTACTTC,CASTDPQGMETQYF
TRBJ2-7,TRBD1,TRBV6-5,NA,TGTGCCAGCAGTTACTCGGACAGGGGACCCTACGAGCAGTACTTC,CASSYSDRGPYEQYF
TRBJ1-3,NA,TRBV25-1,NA,TGTGCCAGCAGTCCCCGCGGAGGGACTGGAAACACCATATATTTT,CASSPRGGTGNTIYF
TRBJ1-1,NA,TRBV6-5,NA,TGTGCCAGCAGTTACTCTAGGGTAGCTTTCTTT,CASSYSRVAFF
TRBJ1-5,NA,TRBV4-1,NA,TGCGCCAGCAGCCAAGATGGAGGGGCCTCGCAGATCCAGCCCCAGCATTTT,CASSQDGGASQIQPQHF
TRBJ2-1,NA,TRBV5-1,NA,TGCGCCAGCAGATATTCCGAGGCGGATTACAATGAGCAGTTCTTC,CASRYSEADYNEQFF
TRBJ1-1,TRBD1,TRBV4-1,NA,TGCGCCAGCAGCCAAGGGGACAGGGGGAACACTGAAGCTTTCTTT,CASSQGDRGNTEAFF
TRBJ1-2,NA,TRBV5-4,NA,TGTGCCAGCAGCGTTACAGGGAGCTATGGCTACACCTTC,CASSVTGSYGYTF
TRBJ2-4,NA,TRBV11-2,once,TGTGCCAGCAGCTTATGGGATGGCAAAAACATTCAGTACTTC,CASSLWDGKNIQYF
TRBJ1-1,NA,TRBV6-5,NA,TGTGCCAGCAGTTACTCGGTGAACATTTTGAACACTGAAGCTTTCTTT,CASSYSVNILNTEAFF
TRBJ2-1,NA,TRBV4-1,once,TGCGCCAGCAGCGTACCAGGGGGGGATGAGCAGTTCTTC,CASSVPGGDEQFF
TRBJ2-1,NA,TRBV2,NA,TGTGCCAGCAGTGAAGTCCAGGGGGGGCAGTTCTTC,CASSEVQGGQFF
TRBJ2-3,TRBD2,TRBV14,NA,TGTGCCAGCAGCCAAGGTCGGCGGCTAGCGGGGCCCGATACGCAGTATTTT,CASSQGRRLAGPDTQYF
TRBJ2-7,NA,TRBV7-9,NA,TGTGCCAGCAGCGCCTCCATCGAGCAGTACTTC,CASSASIEQYF
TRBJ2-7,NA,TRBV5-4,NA,TGTGCCAGCAGCTTTTGGGGGAACCACGAGCAGTACTTC,CASSFWGNHEQYF
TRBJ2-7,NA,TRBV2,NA,TGTGCCAGCCGGCCGGGACTCCAGCAGTACTTC,CASRPGLQQYF
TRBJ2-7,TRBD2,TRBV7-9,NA,TGTGCCAGCAGCTTGGCGGGAGCTCCCTACGAGCAGTACTTC,CASSLAGAPYEQYF
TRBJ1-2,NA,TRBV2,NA,TGTGCCAGCAGGAGGGGGGATAGGGCAGGGCCCGATGGCTACACCTTC,CASRRGDRAGPDGYTF
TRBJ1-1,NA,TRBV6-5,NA,TGTGCCAGCAGTTACGCGGGCACTGAAGCTTTCTTT,CASSYAGTEAFF
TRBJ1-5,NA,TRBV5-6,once,TGTGCCAGCAGCTTACGTGCGTACTGGGGCGGCAATCAGCCCCAGCATTTT,CASSLRAYWGGNQPQHF
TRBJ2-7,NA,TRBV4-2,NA,TGTGCCAGCAGTATTGGGCAGGGGTCCTACGAGCAGTACTTC,CASSIGQGSYEQYF
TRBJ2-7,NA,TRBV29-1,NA,TGCAGCGTTAAAACAGGGAGCTCCTACGAGCAGTACTTC,CSVKTGSSYEQYF
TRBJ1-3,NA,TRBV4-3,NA,TGCGCCAGCAGCCAACACGCAGGGGACTCCGGAAACACCATATATTTT,CASSQHAGDSGNTIYF
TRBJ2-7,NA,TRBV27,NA,TGTGCCAGCCTTACCGGGACGGTTGCCTACGAGCAGTACTTC,CASLTGTVAYEQYF
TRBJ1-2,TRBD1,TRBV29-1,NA,TGCAGCGTTGGGGCAGGGGGCCGAAACTATGGCTACACCTTC,CSVGAGGRNYGYTF
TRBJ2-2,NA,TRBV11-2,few,TGTGCCAGCAGCTTAGGTATAGGACCCACCGGGGAGCTGTTTTTT,CASSLGIGPTGELFF
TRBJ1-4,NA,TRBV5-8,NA,TGTGCCAGCAGCTCGAGATGGGGACTTCGGTTTTTT,CASSSRWGLRFF
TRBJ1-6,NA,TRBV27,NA,TGTGCCAGCAGTAGGGAGGGGATCGATTCACCCCTCCACTTT,CASSREGIDSPLHF
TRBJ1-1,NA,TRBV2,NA,TGTGCCAACTCAGCCCGAAACACTGAAGCTTTCTTT,CANSARNTEAFF
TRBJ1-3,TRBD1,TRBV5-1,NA,TGCGCCAGCAGCTTGGGGTATACAGGGGAAGGAAACACCATATATTTT,CASSLGYTGEGNTIYF